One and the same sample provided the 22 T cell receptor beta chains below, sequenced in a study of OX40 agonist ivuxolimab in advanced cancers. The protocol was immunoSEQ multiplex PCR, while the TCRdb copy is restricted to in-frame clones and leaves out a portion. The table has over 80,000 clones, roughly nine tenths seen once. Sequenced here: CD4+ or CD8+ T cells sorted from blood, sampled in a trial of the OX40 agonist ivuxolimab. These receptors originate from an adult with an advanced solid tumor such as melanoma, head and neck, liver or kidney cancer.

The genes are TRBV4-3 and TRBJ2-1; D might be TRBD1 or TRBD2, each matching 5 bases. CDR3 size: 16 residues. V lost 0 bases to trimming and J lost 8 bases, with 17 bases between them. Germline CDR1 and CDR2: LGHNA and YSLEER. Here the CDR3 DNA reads TGCGCCAGCAGCCAAGAAGGGACCCACCAGGAGGATGAGCAGTTCTTC. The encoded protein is CASSQEGTHQEDEQFF.

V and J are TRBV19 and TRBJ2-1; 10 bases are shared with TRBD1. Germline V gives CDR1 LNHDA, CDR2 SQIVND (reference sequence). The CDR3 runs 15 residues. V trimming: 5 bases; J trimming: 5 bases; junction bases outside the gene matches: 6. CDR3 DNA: TGTGCCAGTAGTCCGGGGACAGGGGCGAACAATGAGCAGTTCTTC. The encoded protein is CASSPGTGANNEQFF.

The DNA for the CDR3 is TGCGCCAGCAGCCAAGTGTCCGCGGGAGTAGGAGATACGCAGTATTTT. This translates into CASSQVSAGVGDTQYF. The J gene is TRBJ2-3, the V gene TRBV4-1, with 7 bases lining up with TRBD2. Per germline, CDR1 MGHRA and CDR2 YSYEKL. After removal of 1 base from V and 5 bases from J, the junction contained 9 bases not matched to a gene. The CDR3 consists of 16 residues.

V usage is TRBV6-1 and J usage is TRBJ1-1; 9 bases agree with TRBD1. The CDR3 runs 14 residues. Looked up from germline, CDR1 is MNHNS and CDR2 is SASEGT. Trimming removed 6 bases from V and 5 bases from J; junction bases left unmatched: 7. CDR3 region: CASRRRTGETEAFF. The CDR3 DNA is TGTGCCAGCAGACGACGGACAGGGGAAACTGAAGCTTTCTTT.

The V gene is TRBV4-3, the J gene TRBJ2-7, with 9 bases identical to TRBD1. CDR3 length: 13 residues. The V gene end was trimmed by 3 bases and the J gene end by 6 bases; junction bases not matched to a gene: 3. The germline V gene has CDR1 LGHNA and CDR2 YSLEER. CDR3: CASSHRQGGEQYF. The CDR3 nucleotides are TGCGCCAGCAGCCATCGACAGGGGGGCGAGCAGTACTTC.

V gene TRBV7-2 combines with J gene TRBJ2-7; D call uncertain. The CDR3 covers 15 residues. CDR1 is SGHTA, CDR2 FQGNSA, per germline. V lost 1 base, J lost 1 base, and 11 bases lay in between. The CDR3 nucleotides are TGTGCCAGCAGCTTAGGTCATACTTCATCCTACGAGCAGTACTTC. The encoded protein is CASSLGHTSSYEQYF.

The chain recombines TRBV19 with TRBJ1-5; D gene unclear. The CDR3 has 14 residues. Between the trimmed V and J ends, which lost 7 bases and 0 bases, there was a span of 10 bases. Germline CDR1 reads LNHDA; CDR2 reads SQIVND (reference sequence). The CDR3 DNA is TGTGCCAGTACCAATCGGCCTAGCAATCAGCCCCAGCATTTT. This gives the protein CASTNRPSNQPQHF. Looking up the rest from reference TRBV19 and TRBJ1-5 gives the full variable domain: DGGITQSPKYLFRKEGQNVTLSCEQNLNHDAMYWYRQDPGQGLRLIYYSQIVNDFQKGDIAEGYSVSREKKESFPLTVTSAQKNPTAFYLCASTNRPSNQPQHFGDGTRLSIL.

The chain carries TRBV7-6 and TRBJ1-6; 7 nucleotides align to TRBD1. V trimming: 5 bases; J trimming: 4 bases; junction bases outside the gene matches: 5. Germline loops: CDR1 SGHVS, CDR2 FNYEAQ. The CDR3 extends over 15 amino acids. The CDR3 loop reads CASSLGTDYNSPLHF. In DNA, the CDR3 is TGTGCCAGCAGCCTCGGGACAGATTATAATTCACCCCTCCACTTT. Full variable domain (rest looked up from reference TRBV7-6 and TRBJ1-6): GAGVSQSPRYKVTKRGQDVALRCDPISGHVSLYWYRQALGQGPEFLTYFNYEAQQDKSGLPNDRFSAERPEGSISTLTIQRTEQRDSAMYRCASSLGTDYNSPLHFGNGTRLTVT.

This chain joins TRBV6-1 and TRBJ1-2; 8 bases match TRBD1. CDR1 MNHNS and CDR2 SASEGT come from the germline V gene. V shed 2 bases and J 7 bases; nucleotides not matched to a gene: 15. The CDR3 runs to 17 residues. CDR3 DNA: TGTGCCAGCAGTGAATCGATCATCAGGACAGGGCTCGCTGGCTACACCTTC. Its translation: CASSESIIRTGLAGYTF.

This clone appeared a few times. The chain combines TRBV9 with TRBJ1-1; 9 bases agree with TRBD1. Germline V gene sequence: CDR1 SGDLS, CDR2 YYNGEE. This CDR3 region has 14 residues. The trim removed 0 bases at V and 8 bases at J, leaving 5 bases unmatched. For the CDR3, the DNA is TGTGCCAGCAGCGTAGGGGGACAGGGACCCGAAGCTTTCTTT. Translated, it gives CASSVGGQGPEAFF.

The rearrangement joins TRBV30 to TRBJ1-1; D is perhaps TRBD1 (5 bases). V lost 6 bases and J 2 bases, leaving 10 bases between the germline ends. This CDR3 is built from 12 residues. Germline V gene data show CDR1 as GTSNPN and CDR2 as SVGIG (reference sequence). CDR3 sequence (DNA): TGTGCCTGTCAAAGGGGCAACACTGAAGCTTTCTTT. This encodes CACQRGNTEAFF.

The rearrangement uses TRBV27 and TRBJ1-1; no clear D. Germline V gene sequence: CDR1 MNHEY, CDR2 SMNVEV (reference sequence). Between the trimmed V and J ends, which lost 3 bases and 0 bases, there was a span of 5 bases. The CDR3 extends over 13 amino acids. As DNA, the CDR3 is TGTGCCAGCAGTTTGTCGGTGAACACTGAAGCTTTCTTT. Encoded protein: CASSLSVNTEAFF.

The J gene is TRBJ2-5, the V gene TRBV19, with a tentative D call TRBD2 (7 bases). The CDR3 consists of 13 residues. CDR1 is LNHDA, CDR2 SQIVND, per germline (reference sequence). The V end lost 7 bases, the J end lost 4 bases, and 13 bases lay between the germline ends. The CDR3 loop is CASKRGGGETQYF. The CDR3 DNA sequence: TGTGCCAGTAAGAGGGGAGGGGGAGAGACCCAGTACTTC. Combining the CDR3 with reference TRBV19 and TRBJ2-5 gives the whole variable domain DGGITQSPKYLFRKEGQNVTLSCEQNLNHDAMYWYRQDPGQGLRLIYYSQIVNDFQKGDIAEGYSVSREKKESFPLTVTSAQKNPTAFYLCASKRGGGETQYFGPGTRLLVL.

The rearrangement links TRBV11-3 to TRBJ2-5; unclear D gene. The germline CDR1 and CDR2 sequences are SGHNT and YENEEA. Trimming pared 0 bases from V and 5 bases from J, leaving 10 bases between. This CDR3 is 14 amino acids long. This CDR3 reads CASSLDPRGETQYF. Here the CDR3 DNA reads TGTGCCAGCAGCTTAGATCCTCGCGGCGAGACCCAGTACTTC.

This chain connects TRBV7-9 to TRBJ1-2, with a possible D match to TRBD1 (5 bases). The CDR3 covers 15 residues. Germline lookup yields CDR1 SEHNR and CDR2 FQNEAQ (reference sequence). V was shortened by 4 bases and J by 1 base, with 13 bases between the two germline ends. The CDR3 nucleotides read TGTGCCAGCAGCTACGGGACTTCGCTTAACTATGGCTACACCTTC. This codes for CASSYGTSLNYGYTF.

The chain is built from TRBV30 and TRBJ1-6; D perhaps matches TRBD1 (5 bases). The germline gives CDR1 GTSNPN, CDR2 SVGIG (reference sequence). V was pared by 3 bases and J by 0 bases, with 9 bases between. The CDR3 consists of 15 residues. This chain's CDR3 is CAWRGESSYNSPLHF. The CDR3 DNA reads TGTGCCTGGAGGGGGGAGAGCTCCTATAATTCACCCCTCCACTTT.

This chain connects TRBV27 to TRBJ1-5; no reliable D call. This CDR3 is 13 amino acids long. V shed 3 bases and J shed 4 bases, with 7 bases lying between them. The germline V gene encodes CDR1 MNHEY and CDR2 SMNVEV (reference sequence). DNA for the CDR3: TGTGCCAGCAGTTTTATGAGAAATCAGCCCCAGCATTTT. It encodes CASSFMRNQPQHF.

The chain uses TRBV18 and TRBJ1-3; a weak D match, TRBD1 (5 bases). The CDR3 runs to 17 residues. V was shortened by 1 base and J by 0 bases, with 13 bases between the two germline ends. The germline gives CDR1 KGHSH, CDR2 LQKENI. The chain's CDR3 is CASSPLTVKPSGNTIYF. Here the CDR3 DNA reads TGTGCCAGCTCACCACTGACAGTTAAACCCTCTGGAAACACCATATATTTT.

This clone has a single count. CDR3: CASSLFYGAGELFF. In nucleotides, the CDR3 is TGTGCCAGCAGCTTATTTTACGGGGCCGGGGAGCTGTTTTTT. The rearrangement joins TRBV7-2 to TRBJ2-2, with D perhaps TRBD2 (5 bases). Germline V gene lookup returns CDR1 SGHTA and CDR2 FQGNSA. The CDR3 contains 14 residues. Trimming shortened V by 2 bases and J by 6 bases, and 10 bases separated the two germline ends.

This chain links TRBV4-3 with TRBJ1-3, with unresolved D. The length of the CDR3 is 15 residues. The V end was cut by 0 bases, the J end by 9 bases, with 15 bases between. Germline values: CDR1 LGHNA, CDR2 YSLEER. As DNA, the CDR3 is TGCGCCAGCAGCCAAGATGAACAGCGAGTTAGCACCATATATTTT. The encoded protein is CASSQDEQRVSTIYF.

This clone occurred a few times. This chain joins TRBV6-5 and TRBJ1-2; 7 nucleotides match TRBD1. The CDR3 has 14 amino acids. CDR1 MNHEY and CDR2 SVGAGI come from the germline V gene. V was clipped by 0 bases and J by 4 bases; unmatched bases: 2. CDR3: CASSYSGTAYGYTF. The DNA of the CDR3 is TGTGCCAGCAGTTACTCGGGGACAGCCTATGGCTACACCTTC.

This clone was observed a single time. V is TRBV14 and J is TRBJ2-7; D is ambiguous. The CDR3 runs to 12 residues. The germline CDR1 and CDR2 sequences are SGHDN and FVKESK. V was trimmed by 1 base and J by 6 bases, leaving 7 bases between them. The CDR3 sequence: CASSQAAVEQYF. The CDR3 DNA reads TGTGCCAGCAGCCAAGCCGCCGTCGAGCAGTACTTC.